This T cell receptor beta chain was obtained from a study of cytomegalovirus exposure and HLA in healthy donors. Findings of the study overall: One cluster of highly shared sequence variants probably arose as a sequencing artifact. Later on, an analysis found that several of the most significant clusters appeared to be linked to common viral pathogens, which included parvovirus B19. Altogether, around 160 TCR beta chains were recorded as cytomegalovirus-associated.

Note on this clone: Its target is unknown.

Germline V gene data show CDR1 as LGHNA and CDR2 as YSLEER. Trimming shortened V by 1 base and J by 0 bases, and 19 bases separated the two germline ends. The CDR3 runs 19 residues. The PCR contained 60 Vbeta and 13 Jbeta primers. Sequenced by immunoSEQ multiplex PCR; TCRdb stores in-frame clones only, minus some. Here the sample spans 85,000 to 100,000 clones, roughly two thirds being singletons. The TCR was taken from a woman under 40 in good health and CMV-seronegative. This chain joins TRBV4-3 and TRBJ1-3; a possible D gene is TRBD1 (5 bases). The sample was PBMCs. CDR3 in amino acids: CASSQAPPGGDLSGNTIYF. CDR3 coding DNA: TGCGCCAGCAGCCAAGCTCCCCCTGGAGGGGACCTCTCTGGAAACACCATATATTTT.